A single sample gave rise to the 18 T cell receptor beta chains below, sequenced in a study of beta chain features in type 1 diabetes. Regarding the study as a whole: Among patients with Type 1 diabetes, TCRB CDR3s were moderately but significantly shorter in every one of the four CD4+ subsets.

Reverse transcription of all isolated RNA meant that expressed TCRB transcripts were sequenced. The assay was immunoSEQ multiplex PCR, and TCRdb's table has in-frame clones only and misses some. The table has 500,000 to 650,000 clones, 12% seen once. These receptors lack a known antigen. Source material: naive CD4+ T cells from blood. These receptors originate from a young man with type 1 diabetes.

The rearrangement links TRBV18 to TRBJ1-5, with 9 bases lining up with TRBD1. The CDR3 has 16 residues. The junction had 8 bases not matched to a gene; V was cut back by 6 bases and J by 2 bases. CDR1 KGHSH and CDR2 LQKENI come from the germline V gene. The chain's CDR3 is CASSPGQGLGNQPQHF. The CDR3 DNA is TGTGCCAGCTCGCCGGGACAGGGTCTAGGCAATCAGCCCCAGCATTTT.

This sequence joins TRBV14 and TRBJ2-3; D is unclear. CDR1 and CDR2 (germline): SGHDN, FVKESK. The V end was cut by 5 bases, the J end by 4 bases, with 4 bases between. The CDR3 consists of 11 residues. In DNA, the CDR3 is TGTGCCAGCAGCTTGGCAGATACGCAGTATTTT. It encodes CASSLADTQYF.

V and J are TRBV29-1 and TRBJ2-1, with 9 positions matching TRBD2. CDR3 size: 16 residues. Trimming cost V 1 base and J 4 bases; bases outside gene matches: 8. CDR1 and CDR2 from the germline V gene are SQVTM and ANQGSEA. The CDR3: CSVEGLAEHHYNEQFF. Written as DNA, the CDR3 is TGCAGCGTTGAAGGACTAGCGGAGCACCATTACAATGAGCAGTTCTTC.

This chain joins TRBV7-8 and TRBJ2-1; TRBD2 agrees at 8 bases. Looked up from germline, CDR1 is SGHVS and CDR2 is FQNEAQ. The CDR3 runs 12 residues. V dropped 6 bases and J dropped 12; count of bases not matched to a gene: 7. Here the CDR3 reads CASRQPGTRQFF. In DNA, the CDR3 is TGTGCCAGCAGACAACCCGGGACTAGGCAGTTCTTC.

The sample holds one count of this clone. This CDR3 is CASSVDRDTGIPLHF. The DNA for the CDR3 is TGTGCCAGCAGTGTGGACCGGGACACCGGCATTCCCCTCCACTTT. The chain uses TRBV6-1 and TRBJ1-6; perhaps TRBD1 as D (6 bases). The CDR3 covers 15 residues. The germline V gene has CDR1 MNHNS and CDR2 SASEGT. V lost 4 bases and J 13 bases, leaving 20 bases between the germline ends.

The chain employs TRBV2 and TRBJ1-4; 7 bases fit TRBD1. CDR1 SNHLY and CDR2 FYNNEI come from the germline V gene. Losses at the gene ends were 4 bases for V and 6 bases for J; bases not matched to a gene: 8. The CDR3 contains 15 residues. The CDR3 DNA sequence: TGTGCCAGCAGTGTCAGACAGGGAGCGGATGAAAAACTGTTTTTT. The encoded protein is CASSVRQGADEKLFF.

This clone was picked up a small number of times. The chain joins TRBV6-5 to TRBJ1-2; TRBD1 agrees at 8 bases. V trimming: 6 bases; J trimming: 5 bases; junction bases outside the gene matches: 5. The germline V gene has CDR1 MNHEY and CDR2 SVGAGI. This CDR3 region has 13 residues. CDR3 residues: CASRADRAYGYTF. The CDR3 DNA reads TGTGCCAGCAGGGCGGACAGGGCTTATGGCTACACCTTC.

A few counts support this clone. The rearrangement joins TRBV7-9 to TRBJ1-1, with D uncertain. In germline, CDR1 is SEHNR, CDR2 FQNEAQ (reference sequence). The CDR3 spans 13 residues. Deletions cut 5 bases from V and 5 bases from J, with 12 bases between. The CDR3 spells CASSLLIVTEAFF. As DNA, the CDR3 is TGTGCCAGCAGCCTCTTGATCGTGACTGAAGCTTTCTTT.

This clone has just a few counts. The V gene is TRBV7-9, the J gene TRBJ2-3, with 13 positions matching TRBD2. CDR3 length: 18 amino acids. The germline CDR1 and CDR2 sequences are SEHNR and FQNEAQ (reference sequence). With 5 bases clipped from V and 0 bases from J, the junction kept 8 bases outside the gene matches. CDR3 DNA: TGTGCCAGCAGCGTTATTCCGGGACTAGCGGGGAGCACAGATACGCAGTATTTT. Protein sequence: CASSVIPGLAGSTDTQYF.

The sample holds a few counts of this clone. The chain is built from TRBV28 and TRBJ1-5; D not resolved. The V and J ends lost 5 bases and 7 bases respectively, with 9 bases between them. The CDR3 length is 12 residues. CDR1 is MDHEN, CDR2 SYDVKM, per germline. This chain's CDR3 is CASSLKLQPQHF. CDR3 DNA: TGTGCCAGCAGTCTAAAACTGCAGCCCCAGCATTTT.

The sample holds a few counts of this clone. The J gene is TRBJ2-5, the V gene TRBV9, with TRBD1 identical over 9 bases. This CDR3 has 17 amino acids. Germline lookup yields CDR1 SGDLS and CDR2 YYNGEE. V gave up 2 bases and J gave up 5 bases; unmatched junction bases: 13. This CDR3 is CASSVRGQGDFFETQYF. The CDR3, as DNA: TGTGCCAGCAGCGTGAGGGGACAGGGAGATTTTTTCGAGACCCAGTACTTC.

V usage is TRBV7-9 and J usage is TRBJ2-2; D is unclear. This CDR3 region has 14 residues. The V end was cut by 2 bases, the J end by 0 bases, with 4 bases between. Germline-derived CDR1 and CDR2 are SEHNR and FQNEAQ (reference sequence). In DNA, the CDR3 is TGTGCCAGCAGCTTAACCCCGAACACCGGGGAGCTGTTTTTT. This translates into CASSLTPNTGELFF.

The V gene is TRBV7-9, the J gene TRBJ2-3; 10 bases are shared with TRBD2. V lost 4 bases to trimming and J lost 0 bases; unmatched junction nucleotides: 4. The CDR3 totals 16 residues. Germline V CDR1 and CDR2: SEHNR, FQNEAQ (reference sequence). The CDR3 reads CASSSLAGSSTDTQYF. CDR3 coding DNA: TGTGCCAGCAGCTCACTAGCGGGGAGTAGCACAGATACGCAGTATTTT.

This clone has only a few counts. The CDR3 here is CSAPETQYF. The DNA for the CDR3 is TGCAGTGCCCCAGAGACCCAGTACTTC. J is TRBJ2-5 and V is TRBV20-1; D gene unclear. V lost 6 bases, J lost 4 bases, and 3 bases lay in between. The germline V gene has CDR1 DFQATT and CDR2 SNEGSKA (reference sequence). The CDR3 is 9 residues long.

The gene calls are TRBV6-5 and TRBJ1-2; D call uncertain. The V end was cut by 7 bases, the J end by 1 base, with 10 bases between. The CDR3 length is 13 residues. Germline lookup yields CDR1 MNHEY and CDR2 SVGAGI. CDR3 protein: CASTPDLNYGYTF. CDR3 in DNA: TGTGCCAGCACCCCAGATCTTAACTATGGCTACACCTTC.

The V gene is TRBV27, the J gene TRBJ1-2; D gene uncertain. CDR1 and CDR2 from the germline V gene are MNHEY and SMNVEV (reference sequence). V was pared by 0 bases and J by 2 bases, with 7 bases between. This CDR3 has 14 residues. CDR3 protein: CASSLSFENYGYTF. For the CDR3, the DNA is TGTGCCAGCAGTTTATCGTTCGAGAACTATGGCTACACCTTC.

Here the CDR3 DNA reads TGTGCCTGGACGAGCGGGGGGGCTGACGAGCAGTACTTC. Its protein is CAWTSGGADEQYF. V and J are TRBV30 and TRBJ2-7; TRBD2 aligns across 10 bases. Germline CDR1 and CDR2: GTSNPN and SVGIG (reference sequence). J was trimmed by 5 bases and V by 4 bases; bases with no gene match: 5. The CDR3 extends over 13 amino acids.

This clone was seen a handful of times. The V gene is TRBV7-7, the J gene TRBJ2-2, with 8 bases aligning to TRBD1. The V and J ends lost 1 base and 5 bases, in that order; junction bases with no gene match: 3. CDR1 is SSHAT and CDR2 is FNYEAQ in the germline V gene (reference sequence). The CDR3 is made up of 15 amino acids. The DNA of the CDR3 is TGTGCCAGCAGCTTAGGACAGGGGACAACCGGGGAGCTGTTTTTT. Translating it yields CASSLGQGTTGELFF.